The TCR beta chain under discussion was sequenced for a study of Ad26.COV2.S vaccination and SARS-CoV-2 variants. Study findings and constraints: Non-spike TCR breadth showed similarity between vaccine and placebo recipients. The analyses of TCR breadth and depth may have understated the size of total T cell responses. Placebo recipients trailed vaccine recipients in spike-specific TCR breadth.

A note on this clone: The antigen is unknown.

V was pared by 0 bases and J by 3 bases, with 15 bases between. CDR1 and CDR2 (germline): SGHTA, FQGNSA. This CDR3 region has 16 residues. The data were produced by immunoSEQ multiplex PCR, yet TCRdb's version contains in-frame clones alone and is incomplete. The sample shows roughly 380,000 clones, just over 90% of them seen only once. The rearrangement joins TRBV7-2 to TRBJ2-7; the D gene is possibly TRBD1 (5 bases). This receptor was obtained from a human donor who had recovered from COVID-19. Sequences were derived from peripheral blood, sampled after recovery from COVID-19. The CDR3 region is CASSLAGQGVIYEQYF. CDR3 bases: TGTGCCAGCAGCTTAGCGGGGCAGGGTGTTATCTACGAGCAGTACTTC.